This entry concerns a single T cell receptor (beta chain). What it binds is not known. The CDR3 runs to 15 residues. Germline CDR1 LNHDA, CDR2 SQIVND (reference sequence). Losses at the gene ends were 3 bases for V and 4 bases for J; bases not matched to a gene: 7. A single record per CDR3 protein comes from TCRdb applying MiXCR to the reads. Of 30,000 to 40,000 distinct CDR3 sequences in the sample, around half were seen once. The data derive from a study of T cell repertoires in cytomegalovirus infection. The wider study: Public TCR beta signature analysis indicated the presence of both CMV infection and matching HLA type. The study, taken as a whole, reports: In two of eight donors, the top clonotype was HLA-C-restricted CMV-specific.

The TCR comes from a human donor in good health (CMV status not recorded). Some clones in this sample may be carry-over from other donors' samples. The rearrangement uses TRBV19 and TRBJ1-1, with 8 bases matching TRBD1. The material sequenced was CD8+ T cells from cultured PBMCs, taken from culture after CMV antigen stimulation. The CDR3 DNA is TGTGCCAGTAGTATCAGCTTGACAGGGGCCACTGAAGCTTTCTTT. Translated: CASSISLTGATEAFF.